These T cell receptor beta chains were read from a single sample in a study of blood T cell repertoires in COVID-19. Repertoires were generated with immunoSEQ multiplex PCR, while TCRdb's copy carries only in-frame clones and drops some. The repertoire holds around 340,000 clones, with roughly 90% as singletons. Sequenced input: peripheral blood. The origin of the receptors is a woman aged 55-70 years with COVID-19, enrolled during active disease. CDR3s include the opening cysteine and the closing phenylalanine or tryptophan. Each record gives: clone size, D gene, V gene, J gene, CDR3 protein, CDR3 DNA. D genes are given only for firm matches. Part of the rows lack a size; the others show once, few, many or a class for expanded clones.

>.|TRBD1|TRBV12-5|TRBJ1-1
CASGPRRGQSTEAFF
TGTGCTAGTGGTCCCCGCCGGGGACAGTCCACTGAAGCTTTCTTT
>once|.|TRBV7-9|TRBJ1-1
CASSHGGSGEAFF
TGTGCCAGCAGCCACGGGGGGTCAGGAGAAGCTTTCTTT
>.|TRBD1|TRBV6-5|TRBJ1-2
CAFDGQGSYTF
TGTGCTTTCGACGGACAGGGGAGCTACACCTTC
>.|TRBD2|TRBV2|TRBJ2-3
CASSRLAGMDTQYF
TGTGCCAGCAGTCGACTAGCGGGGATGGATACGCAGTATTTT
>.|.|TRBV29-1|TRBJ2-3
CSFSFGTDTQYF
TGCAGCTTCTCTTTCGGGACAGATACGCAGTATTTT
>.|.|TRBV6-4|TRBJ1-1
CASSHTFLVGSMNTEAFF
TGTGCCAGCAGTCACACCTTCCTTGTCGGGAGTATGAACACTGAAGCTTTCTTT
>.|TRBD1|TRBV7-8|TRBJ1-2
CASSSDRDYGYTF
TGTGCCAGCAGCTCCGACAGGGATTATGGCTACACCTTC
>.|TRBD1|TRBV2|TRBJ1-6
CASTGTAYSPLHF
TGTGCCAGTACCGGGACAGCGTATTCACCCCTCCACTTT
>.|TRBD1|TRBV12-3/TRBV12-4|TRBJ1-2
CASSFRGPGGYTF
TGTGCCAGCAGTTTCAGGGGGCCGGGCGGCTACACCTTC
>few|.|TRBV4-1|TRBJ1-3
CASSQYPVSGNTIYF
TGCGCCAGCAGCCAGTATCCGGTCTCTGGAAACACCATATATTTT
>few|TRBD1|TRBV2|TRBJ1-4
CASSRDRGRANEKLFF
TGTGCCAGCAGTAGGGACAGGGGGCGTGCTAATGAAAAACTGTTTTTT
>.|TRBD1|TRBV28|TRBJ1-2
CATGQFGQGRAATGYTF
TGTGCCACCGGTCAGTTCGGACAGGGCAGAGCGGCTACCGGCTACACCTTC
>.|TRBD2|TRBV7-9|TRBJ2-5
CASSTADWRGGETQYF
TGTGCCAGCAGCACCGCAGATTGGCGGGGGGGCGAGACCCAGTACTTC
>.|.|TRBV27|TRBJ1-1
CASSLSEGQTEAFF
TGTGCCAGCAGTTTATCGGAGGGGCAGACTGAAGCTTTCTTT
>.|.|TRBV19|TRBJ1-6
CASSIGGKTYNSPLHF
TGTGCCAGTAGTATCGGGGGAAAGACTTATAATTCACCCCTCCACTTT
>few|.|TRBV2|TRBJ1-5
CASSEEAGWQPQHF
TGTGCCAGCAGTGAAGAGGCGGGGTGGCAGCCCCAGCATTTT
>.|TRBD2|TRBV7-8|TRBJ2-1
CASSLAPVAGAYNEQFF
TGTGCCAGCAGCTTAGCGCCCGTAGCGGGGGCCTACAATGAGCAGTTCTTC
>.|.|TRBV30|TRBJ1-2
CAWSVSPGGGYTF
TGTGCCTGGAGTGTATCCCCCGGGGGTGGCTACACCTTC
>.|.|TRBV28|TRBJ1-3
CASAPTRGSSPGLSGNTIYF
TGTGCCAGCGCCCCTACCCGGGGGTCTTCCCCAGGACTCTCTGGAAACACCATATATTTT
>.|TRBD1|TRBV18|TRBJ1-1
CASSPVGGAGTEAFF
TGTGCCAGCTCACCAGTAGGGGGCGCCGGCACTGAAGCTTTCTTT
>.|.|TRBV3-1/TRBV3-2|TRBJ2-1
CASSRPLGGVWYNEQFF
TGTGCCAGCAGCCGCCCCCTGGGCGGGGTGTGGTACAATGAGCAGTTCTTC
>.|.|TRBV6-1|TRBJ1-2
CASSERGTNYGYTF
TGTGCCAGCAGTGAACGGGGTACGAACTATGGCTACACCTTC
>.|.|TRBV5-1|TRBJ1-2
CASSRTGPDTNYGYTF
TGCGCCAGCAGCAGAACAGGGCCTGATACTAACTATGGCTACACCTTC
>.|TRBD2|TRBV5-1|TRBJ2-1
CASSVSLAASYNEQFF
TGCGCCAGCAGCGTTTCACTAGCGGCAAGTTACAATGAGCAGTTCTTC
>.|TRBD2|TRBV6-4|TRBJ2-3
CASSERATSGGSDTQYF
TGTGCCAGCAGTGAGAGGGCGACTAGCGGGGGGTCAGATACGCAGTATTTT
>.|.|TRBV3-1/TRBV3-2|TRBJ2-7
CASSHSQGISEQYF
TGTGCCAGCAGCCACTCTCAGGGAATCAGCGAGCAGTACTTC
>once|.|TRBV12-3/TRBV12-4|TRBJ1-2
CASSAGWGYTF
TGTGCCAGCAGTGCCGGTTGGGGCTACACCTTC
>.|.|TRBV2|TRBJ1-1
CASKEGLNTEAFF
TGTGCCAGCAAGGAGGGGCTGAACACTGAAGCTTTCTTT
>.|TRBD2|TRBV4-1|TRBJ2-7
CASSQGLAGYEQYF
TGCGCCAGCAGCCAAGGGCTAGCGGGGTACGAGCAGTACTTC
>.|TRBD1|TRBV18|TRBJ2-6
CASSLGQGLSGANVLTF
TGTGCCAGCTCGCTTGGACAGGGCCTCTCTGGGGCCAACGTCCTGACTTTC
>few|.|TRBV28|TRBJ1-4
CASIEKGVPNEKLFF
TGTGCCAGCATCGAAAAGGGGGTCCCTAATGAAAAACTGTTTTTT
>.|.|TRBV13|TRBJ2-7
CASSPSSEQYF
TGTGCCAGCAGCCCCTCTTCCGAGCAGTACTTC
>.|TRBD2|TRBV7-8|TRBJ2-2
CASSPRLIRGGSGELFF
TGTGCCAGCAGCCCCCGTTTAATCCGGGGGGGATCCGGGGAGCTGTTTTTT
>.|.|TRBV14|TRBJ1-3
CASSQVGRGATVSGNTIYF
TGTGCCAGCAGCCAAGTGGGCAGGGGCGCAACCGTCTCTGGAAACACCATATATTTT
>once|TRBD1|TRBV6-6|TRBJ1-4
CASSRSGTGNEKLFF
TGTGCCAGCAGTCGATCCGGGACAGGAAATGAAAAACTGTTTTTT
>.|.|TRBV5-5|TRBJ2-3
CASSLGGSFRTDTQYF
TGTGCCAGCAGCTTGGGAGGCAGCTTTCGCACAGATACGCAGTATTTT
>once|.|TRBV6-5|TRBJ1-1
CASSYSTNTEAFF
TGTGCCAGCAGTTACTCGACTAACACTGAAGCTTTCTTT
>.|.|TRBV10-1|TRBJ1-3
CASSESVSSGNTIYF
TGCGCCAGCAGTGAGTCGGTGAGCTCTGGAAACACCATATATTTT
>.|.|TRBV5-4|TRBJ1-1
CASSSGLMNTEAFF
TGTGCCAGCAGCTCCGGACTGATGAACACTGAAGCTTTCTTT
>.|TRBD1|TRBV6-5|TRBJ1-5
CASNPGQGGNQPQHF
TGTGCCAGCAACCCGGGACAGGGCGGCAATCAGCCCCAGCATTTT
>.|TRBD1|TRBV9|TRBJ1-2
CASSPQGQGYGYTF
TGTGCCAGCAGCCCCCAAGGACAGGGTTATGGCTACACCTTC
>.|TRBD1|TRBV10-3|TRBJ2-7
CAISGPGQGSYEQYF
TGTGCCATCAGTGGGCCGGGACAGGGCTCCTACGAGCAGTACTTC
>.|TRBD1|TRBV7-2|TRBJ1-1
CASSFASGGAFF
TGTGCCAGCAGCTTCGCTTCAGGGGGGGCTTTCTTT
>.|TRBD2|TRBV4-2|TRBJ2-1
CASSQDSWVSGGNEQFF
TGTGCCAGCAGCCAAGATTCCTGGGTTAGCGGGGGCAATGAGCAGTTCTTC
>once|.|TRBV5-1|TRBJ2-4
CASSAENIQYF
TGCGCCAGCAGCGCAGAAAACATTCAGTACTTC